The entry below describes one T cell receptor (beta chain). Antigen unknown. The germline CDR1 and CDR2 sequences are DFQATT and SNEGSKA (reference sequence). The CDR3 totals 14 residues. Between the trimmed V and J ends, which lost 5 bases and 4 bases, there was a span of 15 bases. These data belong to a study of T cells in Graves' hyperthyroidism and ophthalmopathy. Study-wide context: Prior to any treatment, at the point of initial diagnosis, peripheral blood was collected.

Authors of the study amplified TCR beta CDR3 regions from RNA transcripts. The TCR CDR3 was amplified in a first-round RT-PCR using the HTBI primer set. TCRdb reprocessed the multiplex PCR reads with MiXCR, giving one entry per CDR3 protein. The sample holds hundreds of thousands of distinct CDR3 sequences, about a sixth seen once. General study points: Expanded thyroid clonotypes (above 0.001) were mostly also found in blood.

Uncontrolled infections, other autoimmune diseases, pregnancy or lactation led to exclusion of patients. The TCR originated in a woman in her forties with Graves' ophthalmopathy. Sequenced sample: blood. The chain joins TRBV20-1 to TRBJ2-1, with D possibly TRBD2 on 6 matching bases. CDR3 bases: TGCAGTGCTGACGCCTATAGCGGATACAATGAGCAGTTCTTC. Its protein product is CSADAYSGYNEQFF.